This TCR beta chain was found in a study of blood T cell repertoires in COVID-19. The assay was immunoSEQ multiplex PCR, and TCRdb's table has in-frame clones only and misses some. This sample yields a few hundred thousand clones, of which 75% to 95% are seen a single time; under 3% belongs to the top ten. Trimming took 4 bases from V and 6 from J, leaving 7 bases between them. The germline gives CDR1 MNHEY, CDR2 SMNVEV (reference sequence). The CDR3 contains 12 residues. What was sequenced was peripheral blood. The rearrangement uses TRBV27 and TRBJ2-1, with D unclear. The sequence derives from a person aged 18 to 30 with COVID-19, enrolled during active disease. The CDR3 is CASSSLGNEQFF. As DNA, the CDR3 is TGTGCCAGCAGTTCTCTCGGCAATGAGCAGTTCTTC.